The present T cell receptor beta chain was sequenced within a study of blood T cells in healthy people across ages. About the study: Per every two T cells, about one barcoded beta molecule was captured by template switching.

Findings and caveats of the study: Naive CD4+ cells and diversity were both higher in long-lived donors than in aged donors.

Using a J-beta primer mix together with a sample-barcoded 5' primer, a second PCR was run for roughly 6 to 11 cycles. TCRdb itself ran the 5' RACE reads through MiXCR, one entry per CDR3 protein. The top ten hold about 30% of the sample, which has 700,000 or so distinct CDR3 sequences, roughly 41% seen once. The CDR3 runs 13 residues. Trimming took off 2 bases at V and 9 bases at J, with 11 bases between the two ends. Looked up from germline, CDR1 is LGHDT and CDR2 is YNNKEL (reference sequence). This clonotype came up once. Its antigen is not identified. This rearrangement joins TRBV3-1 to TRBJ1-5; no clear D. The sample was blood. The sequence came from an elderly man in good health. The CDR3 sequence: CASSQSPRGPQHF. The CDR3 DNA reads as TGTGCCAGCAGCCAAAGCCCCCGTGGGCCCCAGCATTTT.